This T cell receptor (beta chain) appears in the sequencing data of a study of blood T cell repertoires in COVID-19. Study overall: Specimens from acute and convalescent COVID-19 originated in the United States, Italy and Spain. PBMCs, B-cell-depleted T cells, or T cells were the source of the cDNA or gDNA that made up the material.

CDR3 size: 18 residues. Original processing methods: Reference gene primer amplification gave estimated nucleated cell counts. Produced via immunoSEQ multiplex PCR; TCRdb's table is partial and in-frame only. V, J and clone size are taken as reported in that table, and D and trimming were inferred from the DNA itself. The sample contains tens of thousands of clones, 86% of which appear only once. The receptor comes from a middle-aged man in a cohort sampled during active COVID-19. The source material was peripheral blood. The gene calls are TRBV21-1 and TRBJ2-3; the DNA was not used to check the table's D call, TRBD2. TRBV21-1 is labeled a pseudogene. This chain's CDR3 is CASSKGSGVRRCGDTQYF. In DNA form, the CDR3 reads TGTGCCAGCAGCAAAGGCTCCGGGGTGCGTAGGTGTGGAGATACGCAGTATTTT.